This TCR beta chain was observed in a study of breast tumors, draining lymph nodes, adjacent tissues. Broader study findings: Data only fit, rather than demonstrated, lymph node origin of most tumor T cells. Findings are consistent with lymph node origin and intratumoral expansion of most tumor T cells.

TCRdb reprocessed the multiplex PCR reads with MiXCR, giving one entry per CDR3 protein. The sample includes fewer than 140,000 distinct CDR3 sequences, about 29% of them seen just once. The CDR3 loop spans 13 amino acids. With V trimmed by 6 bases and J by 6 bases, 4 bases remained unmatched. The germline V gene has CDR1 SNHLY and CDR2 FYNNEI. In its sample, this clonotype was seen a few times. What it recognizes is unknown. The lymph nodes were axillary draining lymph nodes from breast cancer patients. Sequenced input: axillary lymph node tissue. This TCR was recovered from a female donor with breast cancer. Some clones in this sample may be carry-over from other donors' samples. The V call is TRBV2, the J call TRBJ1-2; TRBD1 aligns across 10 bases. This CDR3 is CASRGQGFDGYTF. Written as DNA, the CDR3 is TGTGCCAGCAGGGGACAGGGGTTTGATGGCTACACCTTC.